This T cell receptor (beta chain) was documented in a study of Ad26.COV2.S vaccination and SARS-CoV-2 variants. CDR1 and CDR2 (germline): LGHDT, YNNKEL (reference sequence). Trimming shortened V by 2 bases and J by 5 bases, and 15 bases separated the two germline ends. The CDR3 has 15 amino acids. Clones were read by immunoSEQ multiplex PCR, and TCRdb kept only the in-frame ones, dropping some. Found here are hundreds of thousands of clones, 90% to 95% of them singletons; the top ten hold under 5%. The sequence came from a human donor who had recovered from COVID-19. This specimen consisted of peripheral blood, obtained after recovery from COVID-19. The chain couples TRBV3-1 (or the pseudogene TRBV3-2) to TRBJ2-5, with a tentative D call TRBD1 (5 bases). CDR3 protein: CASSQTTARSETQYF. CDR3 bases: TGTGCCAGCAGCCAAACGACAGCCAGGAGCGAGACCCAGTACTTC.